The rows below give T cell receptor beta chains drawn from one sample of a study of immune evolution from preneoplasia to lung adenocarcinoma. Produced via immunoSEQ multiplex PCR; TCRdb's table is partial and in-frame only. The sample consists of roughly 4,000 clones, approximately 80% of them appearing once. The sequenced sample was FFPE minimally invasive lung adenocarcinoma tissue. Receptors originate from a person aged 55-75 years with lung adenocarcinoma. Each CDR3 is given with its conserved first and last residue. A D gene is named only where the DNA matches it firmly. A row's size may be missing; if present it is once, few, many or a size class.

D	V	size	J	CDR3	DNA
.	TRBV6-5	.	TRBJ1-5	CASRQYSNQPQHF	TGTGCCAGCAGACAATATAGCAATCAGCCCCAGCATTTT
TRBD1	TRBV9	.	TRBJ1-2	CASRPMGQGIGYTF	TGTGCCAGCAGGCCCATGGGACAGGGAATCGGCTACACCTTC
.	TRBV15	.	TRBJ2-5	CATGPRMPYLETQYF	TGTGCCACAGGACCCAGAATGCCTTATCTGGAGACCCAGTACTTC
.	TRBV27	.	TRBJ1-5	CASSLEAGTSNQPQHF	TGTGCCAGCAGTTTAGAAGCGGGGACGAGCAATCAGCCCCAGCATTTT
TRBD1	TRBV4-3	.	TRBJ2-3	CASSQNRGGTDTQYF	TGCGCCAGCAGCCAGAACAGGGGTGGCACAGATACGCAGTATTTT
.	TRBV7-2	.	TRBJ2-3	CASSLGSSARPTDTQYF	TGTGCCAGCAGCTTAGGGTCTTCGGCCCGGCCCACAGATACGCAGTATTTT
TRBD1	TRBV2	.	TRBJ2-7	CASSVRDRGEQYF	TGTGCCAGCAGTGTACGGGACAGGGGAGAGCAGTACTTC
TRBD2	TRBV4-1	.	TRBJ2-1	CASSQEVAGERRNEQFF	TGCGCCAGCAGCCAAGAAGTGGCGGGAGAGCGTAGGAATGAGCAGTTCTTC
.	TRBV5-1	.	TRBJ1-1	CASSLAQAPNTEAFF	TGCGCCAGCAGCTTGGCCCAGGCTCCGAACACTGAAGCTTTCTTT
.	TRBV5-4	.	TRBJ2-2	CASSLAGLGELFF	TGTGCCAGCAGCTTGGCGGGACTCGGGGAGCTGTTTTTT
.	TRBV11-2	.	TRBJ1-5	CASSPSGGTNQPQHF	TGTGCCAGCAGCCCCTCTGGGGGTACCAATCAGCCCCAGCATTTT
TRBD1	TRBV11-2	.	TRBJ2-5	CASSSPRQGARRETQYF	TGTGCCAGCAGCTCCCCGAGACAGGGGGCAAGGAGGGAGACCCAGTACTTC
.	TRBV14	.	TRBJ1-3	CASSQEDRFRNTIYF	TGTGCCAGCAGCCAAGAGGACAGATTTCGAAACACCATATATTTT
TRBD2	TRBV4-1	once	TRBJ2-5	CASSHQREGDGQETQYF	TGCGCCAGCAGCCACCAGCGGGAGGGCGACGGCCAAGAGACCCAGTACTTC
.	TRBV4-1	.	TRBJ1-5	CASSQFVSSNQPQHF	TGCGCCAGCAGCCAATTTGTGTCTAGCAATCAGCCCCAGCATTTT
.	TRBV28	.	TRBJ1-1	CASSLGGTGLDTEAFF	TGTGCCAGCAGTTTAGGAGGGACCGGGTTGGACACTGAAGCTTTCTTT